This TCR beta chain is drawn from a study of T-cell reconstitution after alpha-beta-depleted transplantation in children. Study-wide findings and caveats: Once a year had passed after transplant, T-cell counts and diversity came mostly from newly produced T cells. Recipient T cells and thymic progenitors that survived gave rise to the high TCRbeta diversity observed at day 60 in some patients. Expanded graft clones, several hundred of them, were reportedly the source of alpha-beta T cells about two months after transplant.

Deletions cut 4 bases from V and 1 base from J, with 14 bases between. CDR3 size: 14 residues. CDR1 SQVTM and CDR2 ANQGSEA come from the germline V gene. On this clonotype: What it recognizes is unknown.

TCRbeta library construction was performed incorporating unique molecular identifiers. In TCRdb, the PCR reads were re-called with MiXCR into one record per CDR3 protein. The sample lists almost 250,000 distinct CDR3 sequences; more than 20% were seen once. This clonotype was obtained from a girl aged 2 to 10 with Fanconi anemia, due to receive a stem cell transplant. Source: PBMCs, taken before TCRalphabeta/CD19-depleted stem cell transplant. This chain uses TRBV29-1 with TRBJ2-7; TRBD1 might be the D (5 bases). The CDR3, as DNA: TGCAGCGTTGCAGGGCGCCCTTCGTCCTACGAGCAGTACTTC. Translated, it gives CSVAGRPSSYEQYF.